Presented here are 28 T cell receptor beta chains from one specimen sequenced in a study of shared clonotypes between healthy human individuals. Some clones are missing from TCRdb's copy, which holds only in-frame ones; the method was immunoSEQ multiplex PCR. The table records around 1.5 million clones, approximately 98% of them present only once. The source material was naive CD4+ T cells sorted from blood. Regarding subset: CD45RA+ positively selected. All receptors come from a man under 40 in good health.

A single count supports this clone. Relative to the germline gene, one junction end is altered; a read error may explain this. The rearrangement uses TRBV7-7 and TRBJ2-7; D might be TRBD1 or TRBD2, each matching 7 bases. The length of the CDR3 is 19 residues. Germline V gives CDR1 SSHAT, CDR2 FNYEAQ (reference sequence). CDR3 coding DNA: TGTGCTAGCATCTTCTCGTACGACAGGGAGGGACAACTTAGCTACGAGCAGTACTTC. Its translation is CASIFSYDREGQLSYEQYF.

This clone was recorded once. CDR3 amino acids: CAIREESGRNTEAFF. The CDR3 DNA reads as TGTGCCATCAGGGAGGAATCAGGGAGAAACACTGAAGCTTTCTTT. J is TRBJ1-1 and V is TRBV10-3, with D possibly matching TRBD1 (5 bases). V gave up 6 bases and J gave up 2 bases, with 16 bases separating them. The CDR3 runs to 15 residues. CDR1 ENHRY and CDR2 SYGVKD come from the germline V gene.

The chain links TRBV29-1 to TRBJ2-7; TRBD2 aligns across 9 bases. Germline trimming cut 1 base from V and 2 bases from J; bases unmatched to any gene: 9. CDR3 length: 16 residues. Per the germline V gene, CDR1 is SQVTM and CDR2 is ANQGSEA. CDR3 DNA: TGCAGCGTTGAAGGAGTAGCGGGAGAGGGGGCCTACGAGCAGTACTTC. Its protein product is CSVEGVAGEGAYEQYF.

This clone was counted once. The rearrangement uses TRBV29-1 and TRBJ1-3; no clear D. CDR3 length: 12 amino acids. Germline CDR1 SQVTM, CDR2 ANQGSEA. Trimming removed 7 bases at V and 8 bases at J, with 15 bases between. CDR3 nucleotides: TGCAGCGCGTCCCCGGGCCGAGACACCATATATTTT. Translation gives CSASPGRDTIYF.

The CDR3 spells CASSVGTSVAYEQYF. The CDR3 DNA reads TGTGCCAGCAGCGTAGGGACTAGCGTGGCCTACGAGCAGTACTTC. The gene calls are TRBV9 and TRBJ2-7; 9 nucleotides align to TRBD2. V lost 0 bases, J lost 2 bases, and 3 bases stayed unmatched. Germline CDR1 is SGDLS and CDR2 is YYNGEE. The CDR3 extends over 15 amino acids.

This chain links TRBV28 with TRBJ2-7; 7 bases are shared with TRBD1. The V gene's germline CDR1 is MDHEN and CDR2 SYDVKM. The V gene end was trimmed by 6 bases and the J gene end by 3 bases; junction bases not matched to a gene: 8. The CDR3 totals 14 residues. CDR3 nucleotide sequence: TGTGCCAGCAGCTACAGGGGTCCCCTCTACGAGCAGTACTTC. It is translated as CASSYRGPLYEQYF.

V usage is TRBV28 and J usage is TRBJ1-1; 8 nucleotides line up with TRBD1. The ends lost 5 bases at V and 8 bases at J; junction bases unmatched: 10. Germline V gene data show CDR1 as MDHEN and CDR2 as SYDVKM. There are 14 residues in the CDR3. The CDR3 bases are TGTGCCAGCAGTACCCCGCCTTGGGACAGGGAAGCTTTCTTT. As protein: CASSTPPWDREAFF.

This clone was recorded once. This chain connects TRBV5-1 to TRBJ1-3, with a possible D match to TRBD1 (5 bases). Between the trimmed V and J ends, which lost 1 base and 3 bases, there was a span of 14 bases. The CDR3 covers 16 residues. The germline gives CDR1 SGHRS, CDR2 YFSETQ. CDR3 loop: CASSLPQAVGGNTIYF. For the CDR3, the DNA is TGCGCCAGCAGCTTGCCACAGGCTGTGGGTGGAAACACCATATATTTT. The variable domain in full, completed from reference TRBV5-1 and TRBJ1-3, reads KAGVTQTPRYLIKTRGQQVTLSCSPISGHRSVSWYQQTPGQGLQFLFEYFSETQRNKGNFPGRFSGRQFSNSRSEMNVSTLELGDSALYLCASSLPQAVGGNTIYFGEGSWLTVV.

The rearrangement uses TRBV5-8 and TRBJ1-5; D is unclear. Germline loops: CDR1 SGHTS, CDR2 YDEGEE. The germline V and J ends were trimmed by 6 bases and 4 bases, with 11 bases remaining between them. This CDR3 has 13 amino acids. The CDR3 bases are TGTGCCAGCACCCCCGTCTCAAATCAGCCCCAGCATTTT. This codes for CASTPVSNQPQHF.

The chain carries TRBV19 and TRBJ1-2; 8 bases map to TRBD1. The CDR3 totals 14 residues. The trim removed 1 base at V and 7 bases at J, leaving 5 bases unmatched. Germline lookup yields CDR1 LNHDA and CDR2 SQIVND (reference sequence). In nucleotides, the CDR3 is TGTGCCAGTAGTATAGGGACAGGGACGAGTGGCTACACCTTC. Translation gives CASSIGTGTSGYTF.

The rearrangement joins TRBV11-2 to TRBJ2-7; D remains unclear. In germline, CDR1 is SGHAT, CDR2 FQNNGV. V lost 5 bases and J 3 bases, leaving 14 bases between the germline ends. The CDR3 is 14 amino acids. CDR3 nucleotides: TGTGCCAGCAGCACGAGCATAAAGGACTACGAGCAGTACTTC. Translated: CASSTSIKDYEQYF.

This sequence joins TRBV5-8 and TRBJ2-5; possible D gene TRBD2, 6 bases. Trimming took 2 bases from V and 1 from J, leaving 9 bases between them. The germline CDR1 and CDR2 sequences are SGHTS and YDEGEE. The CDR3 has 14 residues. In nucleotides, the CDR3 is TGTGCCAGCAGCTTTGCTAGCGTCCAAGAGACCCAGTACTTC. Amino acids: CASSFASVQETQYF.

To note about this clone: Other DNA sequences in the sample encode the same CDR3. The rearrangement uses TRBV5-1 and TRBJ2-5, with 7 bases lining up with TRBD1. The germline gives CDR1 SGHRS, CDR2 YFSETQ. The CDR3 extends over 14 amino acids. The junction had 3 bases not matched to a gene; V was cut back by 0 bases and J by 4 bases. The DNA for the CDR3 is TGCGCCAGCAGCTTGGAGGGGGCGGGAGAGACCCAGTACTTC. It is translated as CASSLEGAGETQYF.

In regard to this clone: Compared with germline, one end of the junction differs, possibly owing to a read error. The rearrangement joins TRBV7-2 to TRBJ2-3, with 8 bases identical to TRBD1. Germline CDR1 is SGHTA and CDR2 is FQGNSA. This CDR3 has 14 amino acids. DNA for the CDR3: TGTGCCAGCAGCTTAGGGGTTGGGGGGACAGGCCTCCTCTTT. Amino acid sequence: CASSLGVGGTGLLF.

CDR3: CASSFRENSYEQYF. The CDR3 DNA follows: TGCGCCAGCAGCTTCCGGGAGAATTCCTACGAGCAGTACTTC. J is TRBJ2-7 and V is TRBV5-1, with D possibly being TRBD2 (6 bases). Germline lookup yields CDR1 SGHRS and CDR2 YFSETQ. This CDR3 is 14 amino acids long. V lost 2 bases and J 1 base, leaving 10 bases between the germline ends.

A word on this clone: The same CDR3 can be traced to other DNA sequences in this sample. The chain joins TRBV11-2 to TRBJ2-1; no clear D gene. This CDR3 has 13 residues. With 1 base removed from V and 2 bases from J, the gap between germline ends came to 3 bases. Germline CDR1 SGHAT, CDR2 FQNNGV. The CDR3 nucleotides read TGTGCCAGCAGCTTAGGTCCCTACAATGAGCAGTTCTTC. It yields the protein CASSLGPYNEQFF.

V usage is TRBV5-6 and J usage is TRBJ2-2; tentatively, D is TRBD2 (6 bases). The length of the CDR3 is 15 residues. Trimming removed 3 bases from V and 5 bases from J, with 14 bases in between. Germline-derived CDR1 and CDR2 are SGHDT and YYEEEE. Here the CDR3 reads CASSSTGLHTGELFF. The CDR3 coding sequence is TGTGCCAGCAGCTCTACGGGACTTCATACCGGGGAGCTGTTTTTT.

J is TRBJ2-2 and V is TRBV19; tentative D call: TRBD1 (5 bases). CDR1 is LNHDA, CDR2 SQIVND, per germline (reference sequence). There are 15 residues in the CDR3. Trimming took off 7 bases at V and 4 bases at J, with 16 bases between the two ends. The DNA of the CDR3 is TGTGCCAGTAACCCCAGGGCGCGTGGCACCGGGGAGCTGTTTTTT. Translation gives CASNPRARGTGELFF.

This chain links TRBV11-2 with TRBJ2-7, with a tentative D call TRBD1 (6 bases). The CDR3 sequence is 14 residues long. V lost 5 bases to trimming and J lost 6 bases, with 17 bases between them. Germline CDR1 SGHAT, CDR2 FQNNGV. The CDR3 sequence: CASSPLQGTFEQYF. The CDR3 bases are TGTGCCAGCAGCCCCCTACAGGGAACTTTCGAGCAGTACTTC.

For the CDR3, the DNA is TGTGCCAGCAGCCCCCGGGACAGGGGGCGCGGCTATGGCTACACCTTC. Residues: CASSPRDRGRGYGYTF. The rearrangement links TRBV11-2 to TRBJ1-2, with 12 bases that match TRBD1. The germline V gene has CDR1 SGHAT and CDR2 FQNNGV. The CDR3 sequence is 16 residues long. Trimming at V came to 5 bases and at J to 4 bases, leaving 8 bases not matched to a gene.

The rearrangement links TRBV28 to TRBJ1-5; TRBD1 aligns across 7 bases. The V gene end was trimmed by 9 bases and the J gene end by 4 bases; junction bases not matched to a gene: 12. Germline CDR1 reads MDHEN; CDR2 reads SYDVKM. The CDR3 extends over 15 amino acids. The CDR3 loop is CASHRSGTENQPQHF. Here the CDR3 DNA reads TGTGCCAGTCATCGTTCGGGGACAGAGAATCAGCCCCAGCATTTT.

The CDR3: CASSLEKRPSNTEAFF. In DNA, the CDR3 is TGTGCCAGCAGCTTGGAAAAGCGGCCTTCGAACACTGAAGCTTTCTTT. The rearrangement links TRBV5-6 to TRBJ1-1; no definite D call. Germline V gene data show CDR1 as SGHDT and CDR2 as YYEEEE. The length of the CDR3 is 16 residues. Trimming left V 0 bases short and J 1 base short, with 13 bases between.

The CDR3 DNA follows: TGTGCCAGCAGTGGAGTGGGGACTATATATCGCGGTGAGCAGTTCTTC. Its translation is CASSGVGTIYRGEQFF. The chain joins TRBV2 to TRBJ2-1, with 7 bases matching TRBD2. The CDR3 sequence is 16 residues long. CDR1 and CDR2 (germline): SNHLY, FYNNEI. The V segment lost 4 bases and the J segment 9 bases; nucleotides outside the gene matches: 15.

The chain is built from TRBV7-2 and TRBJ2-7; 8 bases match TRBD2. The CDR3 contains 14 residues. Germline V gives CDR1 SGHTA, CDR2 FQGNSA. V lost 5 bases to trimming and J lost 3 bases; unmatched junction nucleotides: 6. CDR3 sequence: CASSPGGRDYEQYF. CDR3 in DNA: TGTGCCAGCAGCCCGGGAGGGCGGGACTACGAGCAGTACTTC.

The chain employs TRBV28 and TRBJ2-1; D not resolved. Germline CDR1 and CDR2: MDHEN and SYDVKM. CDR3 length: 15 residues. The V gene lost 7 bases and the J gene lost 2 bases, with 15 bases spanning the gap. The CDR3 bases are TGTGCCAGCATCCTCACCCCCCCGACCTACAATGAGCAGTTCTTC. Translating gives CASILTPPTYNEQFF.

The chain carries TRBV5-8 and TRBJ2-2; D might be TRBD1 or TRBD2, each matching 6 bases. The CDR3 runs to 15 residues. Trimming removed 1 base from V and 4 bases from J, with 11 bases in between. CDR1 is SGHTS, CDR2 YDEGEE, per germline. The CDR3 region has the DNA TGTGCCAGCAGCTTGTTAGGGGGGACCACCGGGGAGCTGTTTTTT. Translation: CASSLLGGTTGELFF.

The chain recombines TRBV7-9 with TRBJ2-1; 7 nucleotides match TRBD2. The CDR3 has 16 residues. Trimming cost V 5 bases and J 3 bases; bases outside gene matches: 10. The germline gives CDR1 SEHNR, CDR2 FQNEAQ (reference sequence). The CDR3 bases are TGTGCCAGCAGCACTTCGGGGGGAGTCGTCTACAATGAGCAGTTCTTC. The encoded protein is CASSTSGGVVYNEQFF.

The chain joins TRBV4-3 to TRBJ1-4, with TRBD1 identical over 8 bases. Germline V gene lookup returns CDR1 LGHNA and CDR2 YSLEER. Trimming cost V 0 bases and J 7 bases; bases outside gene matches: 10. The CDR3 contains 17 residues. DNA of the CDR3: TGCGCCAGCAGCCAAGATCTGCCAGGACAGGGAACTGAAAAACTGTTTTTT. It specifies CASSQDLPGQGTEKLFF.